These 24 T cell receptor beta chains share one sample of origin, sequenced in a study of blood T cell repertoires in COVID-19. This table comes from immunoSEQ multiplex PCR, and its TCRdb copy is limited to in-frame clones, with some not included. The sample gives 25,000 to 30,000 clones, about 88% of which show up once; 8% to 9% is in the top ten. Sequenced sample: peripheral blood. These TCRs come from a man in his sixties or seventies with active or convalescent COVID-19.

The rearrangement joins TRBV7-2 to TRBJ1-2, with D possibly matching TRBD1 (6 bases). Germline CDR1 and CDR2: SGHTA and FQGNSA. Trimming shortened V by 5 bases and J by 4 bases, and 17 bases separated the two germline ends. This CDR3 is built from 15 residues. The CDR3 protein is CASSPQQGPIYGYTF. CDR3 in DNA: TGTGCCAGCAGCCCCCAGCAGGGGCCCATCTATGGCTACACCTTC.

The rearrangement links TRBV5-1 to TRBJ1-3, with TRBD1 identical over 7 bases. J gave up 0 bases and V 4 bases, and 7 bases lay outside the gene matches. This CDR3 is 16 amino acids long. Germline CDR1 is SGHRS and CDR2 is YFSETQ. The CDR3 is CASSPRTGDSGNTIYF. The CDR3 nucleotides are TGCGCCAGCAGCCCGAGGACAGGAGACTCTGGAAACACCATATATTTT.

This rearrangement joins TRBV25-1 to TRBJ2-2, with TRBD2 as a possible D gene (6 bases). This CDR3 has 15 amino acids. Per germline, CDR1 MGHDK and CDR2 SYGVNS. V lost 4 bases to trimming and J lost 0 bases, with 9 bases between them. CDR3 sequence reads: CASSVSGTNTGELFF. CDR3 DNA sequence: TGTGCCAGCAGTGTTAGCGGAACGAACACCGGGGAGCTGTTTTTT. The full variable domain, in which reference TRBV25-1 and TRBJ2-2 provide the parts outside the CDR3, is EADIYQTPRYLVIGTGKKITLECSQTMGHDKMYWYQQDPGMELHLIHYSYGVNSTEKGDLSSESTVSRIRTEHFPLTLESARPSHTSQYLCASSVSGTNTGELFFGEGSRLTVL.

The chain links TRBV6-5 to TRBJ2-5, with D tentatively TRBD1 (5 bases). This CDR3 is built from 11 residues. The germline CDR1 and CDR2 sequences are MNHEY and SVGAGI. V was cut by 5 bases and J by 4 bases, with 5 bases left in between. The chain's CDR3 is CASSQGETQYF. CDR3 nucleotides: TGTGCCAGCAGTCAGGGAGAGACCCAGTACTTC.

V is TRBV19 and J is TRBJ1-2; D not certain. V was clipped by 7 bases and J by 3 bases, with 12 bases between them. Germline-derived CDR1 and CDR2 are LNHDA and SQIVND (reference sequence). The CDR3 is made up of 13 amino acids. CDR3 loop: CASTLGSYYGYTF. The CDR3 nucleotides read TGTGCCAGTACCCTCGGGAGTTACTATGGCTACACCTTC.

The CDR3 sequence: CASSVESPGLSGGYTF. CDR3 DNA: TGTGCCAGCAGCGTAGAATCCCCAGGGTTATCGGGTGGCTACACCTTC. The chain is built from TRBV9 and TRBJ1-2; D may be TRBD1 (5 bases). Germline CDR1 is SGDLS and CDR2 is YYNGEE. This CDR3 comprises 16 residues. V was clipped by 0 bases and J by 7 bases, with 19 bases between them. Variable domain in full (rest from reference TRBV9 and TRBJ1-2): DSGVTQTPKHLITATGQRVTLRCSPRSGDLSVYWYQQSLDQGLQFLIQYYNGEERAKGNILERFSAQQFPDLHSELNLSSLELGDSALYFCASSVESPGLSGGYTFGSGTRLTVV.

This CDR3 reads CASSLGALNYGYTF. The CDR3 DNA follows: TGTGCCAGCAGTTTAGGGGCCTTAAACTATGGCTACACCTTC. The chain employs TRBV28 and TRBJ1-2; possibly TRBD1 for D (5 bases). The germline V gene encodes CDR1 MDHEN and CDR2 SYDVKM. V was shortened by 2 bases and J by 2 bases, with 9 bases between the two germline ends. There are 14 residues in the CDR3.

This clone was seen a single time. CDR3 amino acids: CASSSRTGLGEQYF. CDR3 nucleotides: TGTGCCAGCAGCTCGCGAACAGGGCTGGGGGAGCAGTACTTC. The rearrangement links TRBV7-2 to TRBJ2-7; D is perhaps TRBD1 (6 bases). This CDR3 has 14 residues. Trimming took off 4 bases at V and 7 bases at J, with 17 bases between the two ends. CDR1 SGHTA and CDR2 FQGNSA come from the germline V gene.

The V gene is TRBV24-1, the J gene TRBJ2-7; the D gene is possibly TRBD1 (6 bases). There are 14 residues in the CDR3. With 4 bases removed from V and 6 bases from J, the gap between germline ends came to 15 bases. CDR1 and CDR2 from the germline V gene are KGHDR and SFDVKD. The CDR3 region is CATSETDSGGEQYF. For the CDR3, the DNA is TGTGCCACCAGTGAGACGGACAGTGGAGGCGAGCAGTACTTC.

J is TRBJ1-2 and V is TRBV4-3; D unclear. Per germline, CDR1 LGHNA and CDR2 YSLEER. The V end lost 0 bases, the J end lost 2 bases, and 7 bases lay between the germline ends. The CDR3 spans 14 residues. CDR3 DNA: TGCGCCAGCAGCCAAGACAGCGGGAACTATGGCTACACCTTC. It is translated as CASSQDSGNYGYTF.

J is TRBJ2-5 and V is TRBV27, with D perhaps TRBD1 (9 bases). The V gene lost 3 bases and the J gene lost 3 bases, with 17 bases spanning the gap. Germline loops: CDR1 MNHEY, CDR2 SMNVEV (reference sequence). This CDR3 comprises 16 residues. Here the CDR3 DNA reads TGTGCCAGCAGTTTCGGGAGGGACAGGGCGGAAGAGACCCAGTACTTC. It codes for CASSFGRDRAEETQYF.

The V gene is TRBV5-1, the J gene TRBJ1-1, with D uncertain. The germline V gene has CDR1 SGHRS and CDR2 YFSETQ. This CDR3 has 14 residues. The ends were cut back, 0 bases at V and 1 base at J, with 7 bases in the middle. The CDR3 DNA follows: TGCGCCAGCAGCTTGGGGGGAGAGAACACTGAAGCTTTCTTT. This encodes CASSLGGENTEAFF. The variable domain in full, completed from reference TRBV5-1 and TRBJ1-1, reads KAGVTQTPRYLIKTRGQQVTLSCSPISGHRSVSWYQQTPGQGLQFLFEYFSETQRNKGNFPGRFSGRQFSNSRSEMNVSTLELGDSALYLCASSLGGENTEAFFGQGTRLTVV.

The rearrangement uses TRBV9 and TRBJ2-1, with 9 nucleotides matching TRBD2. V dropped 2 bases and J dropped 7; count of bases not matched to a gene: 4. Per germline, CDR1 SGDLS and CDR2 YYNGEE. The CDR3 totals 14 residues. CDR3 sequence (DNA): TGTGCCAGCAGCGTGGGCGGGGGGGCTAATGAGCAGTTCTTC. Protein: CASSVGGGANEQFF.

V is TRBV30 and J is TRBJ1-3; no reliable D call. The V gene lost 1 base and the J gene lost 1 base, with 11 bases spanning the gap. This CDR3 has 15 amino acids. Germline V gene data show CDR1 as GTSNPN and CDR2 as SVGIG (reference sequence). In DNA, the CDR3 is TGTGCCTGGAGTGCCGTGGCGGGTTCTGGAAACACCATATATTTT. Translated: CAWSAVAGSGNTIYF.

This clone was observed a single time. This chain connects TRBV2 to TRBJ2-3; 9 bases map to TRBD2. The CDR3 sequence is 16 residues long. CDR1 SNHLY and CDR2 FYNNEI come from the germline V gene. The J segment lost 5 bases and the V segment lost 4 bases, leaving 10 bases of the junction unmatched. This chain's CDR3 is CASSVGTSSSGDTQYF. As DNA, the CDR3 is TGTGCCAGCAGTGTTGGGACTAGCTCGTCGGGAGATACGCAGTATTTT.

The V call is TRBV7-9, the J call TRBJ2-3, with D possibly TRBD2 on 5 matching bases. This CDR3 region has 15 residues. CDR1 and CDR2 from the germline V gene are SEHNR and FQNEAQ (reference sequence). Trimming took off 1 base at V and 6 bases at J, with 14 bases between the two ends. CDR3 region: CASSLGLALFDTQYF. In nucleotides, the CDR3 is TGTGCCAGCAGCTTAGGGTTAGCGCTGTTTGATACGCAGTATTTT.

This sequence joins TRBV25-1 and TRBJ2-7; possible D gene TRBD1, 6 bases. The CDR3 has 15 residues. The germline CDR1 and CDR2 sequences are MGHDK and SYGVNS. Trimming removed 4 bases at V and 2 bases at J, with 15 bases between. In DNA form, the CDR3 reads TGTGCCAGCAGTGGCCCCGGGACATCCACCTACGAGCAGTACTTC. As protein: CASSGPGTSTYEQYF.

CDR3: CASSRSSGETQYF. CDR3 coding DNA: TGTGCCAGCAGCCGATCAAGCGGGGAGACCCAGTACTTC. The chain recombines TRBV7-3 with TRBJ2-5, with D possibly TRBD2 on 6 matching bases. The CDR3 sequence is 13 residues long. Trimming shortened V by 5 bases and J by 5 bases, and 12 bases separated the two germline ends. Germline V gives CDR1 SGHTA, CDR2 FQGTGA.

The chain recombines TRBV6-6 with TRBJ2-1, with TRBD2 as a possible D gene (6 bases). Germline values: CDR1 MNHNY, CDR2 SVGAGI (reference sequence). This CDR3 has 15 residues. Trimming stripped 5 bases from V and 6 bases from J, with 17 bases between. CDR3 protein: CASSPPGVGGNEQFF. The DNA of the CDR3 is TGTGCCAGCAGTCCACCCGGGGTGGGAGGCAATGAGCAGTTCTTC.

This clone was detected only once. V is TRBV5-6 and J is TRBJ2-1; 11 nucleotides agree with TRBD1. Germline lookup yields CDR1 SGHDT and CDR2 YYEEEE. The CDR3 contains 14 residues. Trimming cost V 3 bases and J 9 bases; bases outside gene matches: 5. The CDR3 region is CASSSGTGGGEQFF. As DNA, the CDR3 is TGTGCCAGCAGCTCCGGGACAGGGGGTGGTGAGCAGTTCTTC.

This chain connects TRBV6-2 or TRBV6-3 to TRBJ2-4, with D possibly matching TRBD1 (6 bases). Germline V CDR1 and CDR2: MNHEY, SVGEGT. The CDR3 loop spans 16 amino acids. Deletions cut 5 bases from V and 1 base from J, with 15 bases between. The CDR3 here is CASSDPGRGAKNIQYF. As DNA, the CDR3 is TGTGCCAGCAGTGACCCGGGCAGGGGTGCCAAAAACATTCAGTACTTC.

V and J are TRBV7-3 and TRBJ1-2; D gene uncertain. Trimming removed 5 bases from V and 6 bases from J, with 13 bases in between. Looked up from germline, CDR1 is SGHTA and CDR2 is FQGTGA. The CDR3 totals 13 residues. Here the CDR3 reads CASSDPGRDGYTF. Here the CDR3 DNA reads TGTGCCAGCAGCGACCCTGGGAGGGATGGCTACACCTTC.

The chain links TRBV6-6 to TRBJ1-6; TRBD1 matches at 7 bases. There are 16 residues in the CDR3. Germline CDR1 is MNHNY and CDR2 is SVGAGI (reference sequence). Trimming removed 5 bases from V and 5 bases from J; junction bases left unmatched: 9. CDR3 in DNA: TGTGCCAGCAGTAGCCGCCTCACAGGGGATAATTCACCCCTCCACTTT. It yields the protein CASSSRLTGDNSPLHF.

The chain is built from TRBV9 and TRBJ2-6, with D possibly being TRBD1 (6 bases). Looked up from germline, CDR1 is SGDLS and CDR2 is YYNGEE. The CDR3 loop spans 16 amino acids. V was shortened by 0 bases and J by 4 bases, with 11 bases between the two germline ends. CDR3 coding DNA: TGTGCCAGCAGCGTAGCTGGGGGCTCGGGGGCCAACGTCCTGACTTTC. Protein sequence: CASSVAGGSGANVLTF. Full variable domain (rest looked up from reference TRBV9 and TRBJ2-6): DSGVTQTPKHLITATGQRVTLRCSPRSGDLSVYWYQQSLDQGLQFLIQYYNGEERAKGNILERFSAQQFPDLHSELNLSSLELGDSALYFCASSVAGGSGANVLTFGAGSRLTVL.